This record concerns one TCR beta chain sequence. The data originate from a study of blood T cell repertoires in COVID-19. Background on the study: Acute-phase and convalescent COVID-19 samples originated in the United States, Italy and Spain.

Participants were aged about 18 to 100 years from around 24 US areas. Donors were grouped by their self-reported clinical history. The table came from immunoSEQ multiplex PCR; TCRdb's copy has only in-frame clones and leaves some out. In the table there are a few hundred thousand clones, 75% to 90% of which are singletons. The sample consisted of PBMCs or T cells enriched from blood (not recorded which). The clonotype originates from a man between 25 and 39 years old who had recovered from COVID-19.

CDR3 amino acids: CASSWDRDYGYTF. The CDR3 region has the DNA TGCGCCAGCAGCTGGGACAGGGACTATGGCTACACCTTC. The chain recombines TRBV5-1 with TRBJ1-2, with 9 bases matching TRBD1. J lost 3 bases, V lost 3 bases, and 0 bases had no gene match. This CDR3 region has 13 residues. Germline values: CDR1 SGHRS, CDR2 YFSETQ. The full variable domain, with the rest looked up from reference TRBV5-1 and TRBJ1-2, is KAGVTQTPRYLIKTRGQQVTLSCSPISGHRSVSWYQQTPGQGLQFLFEYFSETQRNKGNFPGRFSGRQFSNSRSEMNVSTLELGDSALYLCASSWDRDYGYTFGSGTRLTVV.